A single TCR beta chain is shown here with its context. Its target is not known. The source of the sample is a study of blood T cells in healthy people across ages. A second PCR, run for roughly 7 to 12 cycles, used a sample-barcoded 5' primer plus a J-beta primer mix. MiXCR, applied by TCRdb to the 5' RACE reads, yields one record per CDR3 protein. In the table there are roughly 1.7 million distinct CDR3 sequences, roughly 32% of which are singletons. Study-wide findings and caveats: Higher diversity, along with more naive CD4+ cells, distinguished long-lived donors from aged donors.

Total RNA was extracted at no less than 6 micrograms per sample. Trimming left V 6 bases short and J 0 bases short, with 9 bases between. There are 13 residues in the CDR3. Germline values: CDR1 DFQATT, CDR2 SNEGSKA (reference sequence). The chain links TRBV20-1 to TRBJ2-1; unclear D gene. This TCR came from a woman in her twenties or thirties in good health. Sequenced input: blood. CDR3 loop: CSAPASSYNEQFF. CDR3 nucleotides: TGCAGTGCCCCGGCGAGCTCCTACAATGAGCAGTTCTTC.